This T cell receptor beta chain was sequenced during a study of blood T cell repertoires in COVID-19 (TCRdb year 2020). Study-level background: Samples covering the acute and convalescent phases of COVID-19 were provided by collaborators in the United States, Italy and Spain. The prospective study material was composed of cDNA or gDNA derived from T cells, B-cell-depleted T cells, or PBMCs. Deeply sampled blood TCRbeta repertoires from subjects exposed to, actively infected with, or recovered from COVID-19 were included in the dataset. The repertoires were released in a freely available public database intended as a resource for research on the immune response to SARS-CoV-2. The samples were drawn from the first 160 participants of the ongoing ImmuneRACE study and from 1,254 subjects provided by 6 global collaborators. A de-identified subject ID, COVID-19 status, age in years and sex were almost always included in the sample metadata. Where available, HLA class I and class II types were obtained from metadata supplied by the sample provider rather than from assay-based typing.

The immunoSEQ Assay, a bias-controlled multiplex PCR, was used to amplify TCRbeta CDR3 regions from genomic DNA. In the paper's pipeline: Nucleated cell counts per sample were estimated from amplification of reference gene primers within the assay. Sequence reads were collapsed and filtered to measure the absolute abundance of every unique TCRbeta CDR3 rearrangement. Productive Simpson clonality was computed per sample as the square root of Simpson's diversity index over productive rearrangements. TCRdb holds this immuneACCESS table with in-frame rearrangements only. Some clones are missing; in checked studies, unresolved V genes explain under half, and the rest has no known cause. The DNA gave D and trimming, while V, J and clone size come from that table. The sample contains 80,000 to 100,000 clones, under 85% of them found a single time. The top ten clonotypes cover around a quarter of the sample.

This clone was detected only a few times. It lacks a known antigen. The record has no base qualities; no much larger clone is one base away. What the research found in general, with its limitations: The amount of clinical and demographic metadata varied by source and participant and was provided uncurated.

The germline V gene sets CDR1 to SGHAT and CDR2 to FQNNGV. Counted from cysteine to phenylalanine, this CDR3 has 18 amino acids. Only CDR3 DNA remains: 54 bases, in frame from the first base. V and J are trimmed by 5 bases and 4 bases, and the gene matches miss 11 bases of the junction. Whole blood was collected in K2EDTA tubes by collaborating institutions according to the institutions' own protocols. For TCRbeta analysis, collaborators shipped samples in one of three forms: frozen whole blood, isolated PBMCs, or DNA extracted from either of those sample types. Sequenced input: peripheral blood. The sequence came from an older man with acute or convalescent COVID-19. Here the chain combines TRBV11-2 and TRBJ2-7; TRBD2 lines up with 16 middle nucleotides. CDR3 protein: CASSDGTSGREARYEQYF. The DNA reads TGTGCCAGCAGCGACGGGACTAGCGGGAGGGAGGCCAGATACGAGCAGTACTTC.